This record concerns one T cell receptor (beta chain) sequence. The antigen remains undetermined. The donors were members of the validation cohort, which comprised about 120 subjects and was separate from the first cohort of roughly 700 subjects. The record originates from a study of cytomegalovirus exposure and HLA in healthy donors. Study background: A later analysis reported the same platform for the approximately 110 validation repertoires and the approximately 720 first-cohort repertoires.

Clones were read by immunoSEQ multiplex PCR, and TCRdb kept only the in-frame ones, dropping some. The sample includes under 140,000 clones, roughly 87% of them seen just once. Germline CDR1 and CDR2: LGHNA and YSLEER. Trimming left V 2 bases short and J 4 bases short, with 11 bases between. The CDR3 runs 14 residues. Broader study findings: The tendency of first-cohort TCR clusters to co-occur in the 95 to 150 validation repertoires was the finding of a later analysis. Some TCR beta chains (more than 150 of them) were listed as cytomegalovirus-associated.

The receptor was derived from a woman under 30 in good health and CMV-seronegative. The sequencing input was PBMCs. The chain links TRBV4-3 to TRBJ1-2; possible D gene TRBD1, 6 bases. The chain's CDR3 is CASSQSDSIYGYTF. DNA for the CDR3: TGCGCCAGCAGCCAATCGGACAGTATCTATGGCTACACCTTC.